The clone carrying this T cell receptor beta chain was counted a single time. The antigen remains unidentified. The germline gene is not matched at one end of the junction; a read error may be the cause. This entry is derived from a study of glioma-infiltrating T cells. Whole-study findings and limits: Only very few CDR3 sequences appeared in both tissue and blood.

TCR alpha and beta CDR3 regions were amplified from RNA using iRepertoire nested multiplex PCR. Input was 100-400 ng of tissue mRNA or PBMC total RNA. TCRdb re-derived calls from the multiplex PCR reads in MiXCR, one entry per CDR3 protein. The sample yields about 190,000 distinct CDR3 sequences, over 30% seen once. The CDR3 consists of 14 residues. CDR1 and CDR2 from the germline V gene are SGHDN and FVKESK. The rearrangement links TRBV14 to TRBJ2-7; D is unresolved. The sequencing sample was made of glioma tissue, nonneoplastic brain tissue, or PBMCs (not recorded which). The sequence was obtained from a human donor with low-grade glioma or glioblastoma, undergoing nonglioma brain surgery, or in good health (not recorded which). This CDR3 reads CASSVMGNSYERYF. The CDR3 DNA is TGTGCCAGCAGCGTAATGGGGAACTCCTACGAGCGGTACTTC.